The rows below give T cell receptor beta chains drawn from one sample of a study of control samples from healthy donors and cancer patients. Repertoires were generated with immunoSEQ multiplex PCR, while TCRdb's copy carries only in-frame clones and drops some. The sample consists of 100,000 to 150,000 clones, roughly 92% of them appearing once. The specimen sequenced was PBMCs. All receptors derive from a man of 80 years or more with head and neck cancer. Both conserved end residues are part of each CDR3. D genes are given only for firm matches. Clone size is shown for a subset of rows, as once, few, many or a class of expanded clone.

V gene	J gene	D gene	clone size	CDR3 length	CDR3 protein	CDR3 DNA
TRBV30	TRBJ1-4	NA	NA	15	CAWSEKGRLNEKLFF	TGTGCCTGGAGTGAAAAAGGAAGGCTTAATGAAAAACTGTTTTTT
TRBV19	TRBJ1-3	NA	NA	14	CASSPGVSGNTIYF	TGTGCCAGTAGTCCGGGAGTGTCCGGAAACACCATATATTTT
TRBV7-2	TRBJ1-2	NA	NA	13	CASSLNRDGGYTF	TGTGCCAGCAGCTTAAACAGGGATGGTGGCTACACCTTC
TRBV6-6	TRBJ2-7	TRBD1	NA	14	CASTKTGAPYEQYF	TGTGCCAGCACCAAGACAGGGGCACCCTACGAGCAGTACTTC
TRBV24-1	TRBJ1-6	TRBD1	NA	18	CATSDGTGGNSYNSPLHF	TGTGCCACCAGTGATGGGACAGGGGGCAATTCGTATAATTCACCCCTCCACTTT
TRBV3-1/TRBV3-2	TRBJ2-4	NA	NA	13	CASSRRGGYIQYF	TGTGCCAGCAGCCGCAGGGGTGGATACATTCAGTACTTC
TRBV5-8	TRBJ1-5	NA	NA	13	CASSLLSNQPQHF	TGTGCCAGCAGCTTGCTTAGCAATCAGCCCCAGCATTTT
TRBV6-5	TRBJ2-2	NA	few	15	CASNLAFANTGELFF	TGTGCCAGCAATCTAGCGTTTGCGAACACCGGGGAGCTGTTTTTT
TRBV28	TRBJ2-6	TRBD2	NA	14	CASNRGAGANVLTF	TGTGCCAGCAATCGGGGGGCTGGGGCCAACGTCCTGACTTTC
TRBV30	TRBJ2-7	NA	NA	14	CAWSVIRQEGEQYF	TGTGCCTGGAGTGTAATACGACAGGAAGGCGAGCAGTACTTC
TRBV5-4	TRBJ2-5	TRBD2	NA	15	CASSLGGGGRETQYF	TGTGCCAGCAGCTTGGGCGGGGGTGGACGAGAGACCCAGTACTTC
TRBV10-3	TRBJ2-1	TRBD1	few	14	CAISAGTVYNEQFF	TGTGCCATCAGTGCTGGGACAGTCTACAATGAGCAGTTCTTC
TRBV6-5	TRBJ2-1	TRBD2	NA	15	CASISGTSGGNEQFF	TGTGCCAGCATCTCCGGGACTAGCGGGGGTAATGAGCAGTTCTTC
TRBV2	TRBJ2-1	TRBD2	NA	11	CARKSGDGEFF	TGTGCCAGGAAAAGCGGGGACGGAGAGTTCTTC
TRBV19	TRBJ2-2	NA	once	15	CASSRTGRVTGELFF	TGTGCCAGTAGTAGGACAGGGAGGGTCACCGGGGAGCTGTTTTTT
TRBV5-1	TRBJ2-4	TRBD1	NA	13	CASSEGQGLGQYF	TGCGCCAGCAGCGAGGGACAGGGGTTGGGTCAGTACTTC
TRBV9	TRBJ2-7	NA	NA	14	CASSLTHSSYEQYF	TGTGCCAGCAGCCTCACACACAGCTCCTACGAGCAGTACTTC